The rows below give T cell receptor beta chains drawn from one sample of a study of T cell responses to AZD1222 COVID-19 vaccine. TCRdb's copy holds only in-frame clones and misses some; the assay was immunoSEQ multiplex PCR. The profile shows some 120,000 clones, approximately 90% of them singletons. The sequenced sample was peripheral blood, obtained on day 0 of AZD1222 vaccination. The receptors shown here come from an adult in good health. Each CDR3 is given with its conserved first and last residue. The D gene is left open where the match is weak. Size values are once, few and many counts, or a class for expanded clones, and some rows have none.

v_call: TRBV9; clone_size: -; d_call: -; j_call: TRBJ2-7; cdr3_aa: CASSVSGSYEQYF; cdr3_nt: TGTGCCAGCAGCGTATCCGGATCCTACGAGCAGTACTTC
v_call: TRBV7-8; clone_size: -; d_call: -; j_call: TRBJ1-2; cdr3_aa: CASRNSGSRRDYGYTF; cdr3_nt: TGTGCCAGCAGAAACTCCGGTTCGAGGCGCGACTATGGCTACACCTTC
v_call: TRBV2; clone_size: few; d_call: -; j_call: TRBJ1-4; cdr3_aa: CASSGGQSNEKLFF; cdr3_nt: TGTGCCAGCAGTGGAGGACAGTCTAATGAAAAACTGTTTTTT
v_call: TRBV20-1; clone_size: few; d_call: -; j_call: TRBJ1-2; cdr3_aa: CSGLNYGYTF; cdr3_nt: TGCAGTGGTTTGAACTATGGCTACACCTTC
v_call: TRBV28; clone_size: -; d_call: TRBD2; j_call: TRBJ2-2; cdr3_aa: CASSFPGGTSTGELFF; cdr3_nt: TGTGCCAGCAGTTTCCCGGGAGGGACCAGCACCGGGGAGCTGTTTTTT
v_call: TRBV30; clone_size: -; d_call: TRBD1; j_call: TRBJ1-6; cdr3_aa: CAWTGGSYNSPLHF; cdr3_nt: TGTGCCTGGACAGGGGGATCCTATAATTCACCCCTCCACTTT
v_call: TRBV24-1; clone_size: few; d_call: -; j_call: TRBJ2-7; cdr3_aa: CATIPDSYEQYF; cdr3_nt: TGTGCCACCATCCCGGACTCCTACGAGCAGTACTTC
v_call: TRBV6-5; clone_size: -; d_call: TRBD1; j_call: TRBJ1-5; cdr3_aa: CASSQGAWQPQHF; cdr3_nt: TGTGCCAGCAGCCAGGGGGCTTGGCAGCCCCAGCATTTT
v_call: TRBV30; clone_size: -; d_call: -; j_call: TRBJ1-5; cdr3_aa: CARAGFDQPQHF; cdr3_nt: TGTGCCCGAGCGGGGTTTGATCAGCCCCAGCATTTT
v_call: TRBV5-1; clone_size: few; d_call: -; j_call: TRBJ2-5; cdr3_aa: CASSFSAQGPQETQYF; cdr3_nt: TGCGCCAGCAGCTTTTCCGCACAGGGCCCCCAAGAGACCCAGTACTTC
v_call: TRBV28; clone_size: few; d_call: -; j_call: TRBJ1-2; cdr3_aa: CASSLVRSGYGYTF; cdr3_nt: TGTGCCAGCAGTTTAGTACGGAGTGGCTATGGCTACACCTTC
v_call: TRBV5-4; clone_size: -; d_call: -; j_call: TRBJ2-5; cdr3_aa: CASSPTPGDLGQETQYF; cdr3_nt: TGTGCCAGCAGCCCGACCCCGGGGGACTTAGGTCAAGAGACCCAGTACTTC
v_call: TRBV27; clone_size: few; d_call: -; j_call: TRBJ1-2; cdr3_aa: CASSLGGGYGYTF; cdr3_nt: TGTGCCAGCAGTTTAGGGGGTGGCTATGGCTACACCTTC
v_call: TRBV9; clone_size: -; d_call: -; j_call: TRBJ2-3; cdr3_aa: CASSTPPSGQGTQYF; cdr3_nt: TGTGCCAGCAGCACGCCCCCGTCAGGGCAAGGTACGCAGTATTTT
v_call: TRBV6-5; clone_size: -; d_call: -; j_call: TRBJ1-2; cdr3_aa: CASSRTGPAYGYTF; cdr3_nt: TGTGCCAGCAGTAGAACAGGGCCAGCGTATGGCTACACCTTC
v_call: TRBV10-3; clone_size: -; d_call: -; j_call: TRBJ1-5; cdr3_aa: CAHPGAARHF; cdr3_nt: TGTGCCCATCCGGGGGCGGCGAGACATTTT
v_call: TRBV9; clone_size: -; d_call: -; j_call: TRBJ2-5; cdr3_aa: CASSVGAGAFQETQYF; cdr3_nt: TGTGCCAGCAGCGTAGGTGCGGGCGCGTTCCAAGAGACCCAGTACTTC
v_call: TRBV27; clone_size: -; d_call: -; j_call: TRBJ1-2; cdr3_aa: CASSSLDRYGYTF; cdr3_nt: TGTGCCAGCAGTTCCCTAGACCGATATGGCTACACCTTC